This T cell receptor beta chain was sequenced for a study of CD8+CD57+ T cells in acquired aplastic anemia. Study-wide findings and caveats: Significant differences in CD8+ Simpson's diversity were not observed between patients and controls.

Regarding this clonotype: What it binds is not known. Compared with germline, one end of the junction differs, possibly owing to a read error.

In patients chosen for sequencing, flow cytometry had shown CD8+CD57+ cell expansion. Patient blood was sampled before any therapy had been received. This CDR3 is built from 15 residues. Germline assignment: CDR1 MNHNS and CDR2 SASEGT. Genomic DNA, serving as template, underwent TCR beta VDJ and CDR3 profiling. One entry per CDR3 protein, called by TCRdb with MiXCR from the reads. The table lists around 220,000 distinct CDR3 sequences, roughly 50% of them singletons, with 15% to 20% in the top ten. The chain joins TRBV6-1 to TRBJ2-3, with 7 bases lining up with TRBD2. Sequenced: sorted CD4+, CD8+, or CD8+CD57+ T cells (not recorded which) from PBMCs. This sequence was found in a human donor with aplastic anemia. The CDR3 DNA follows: TGTGCCAGCAGTGACGCTAGCGGCTTCACAGATACGCGGTATTTT. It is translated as CASSDASGFTDTRYF.